This T cell receptor beta chain was obtained from a study of shared clonotypes between healthy human individuals (dated by TCRdb to about 2020). Some background on the complete study: A couple of women and three men aged 18 to 49 years were included in the cohort. To estimate repertoire size and how much clonotypes are shared between individuals, the study performed deep sequencing of blood TCR repertoires from a handful of healthy adults. Libraries were prepared and TCR repertoires were sequenced by different laboratories using diverse techniques, in order to increase sequencing depth and limit assay-specific biases. Each donor's leukapheresis produced roughly between roughly 0.9 and 9 billion PBMCs. Results and caveats for the whole study, not just this receptor: Because the study included only a small number of donors, the genetic and exposure-history diversity represented was limited. Sampling was restricted to blood, and TCR repertoires in tissue are likely to differ from TCR repertoires in blood. Pairwise subsampling indicated that sequencing depth was expected to affect the degree of clonotype sharing among donors.

Using the deep immunoSEQ assay, multiplex PCR amplified TCR CDR3 regions from genomic DNA. For each cell subset, the extracted genomic DNA was distributed evenly across all wells of several immunoSEQ 96-well plates, and each plate served as one replicate. For unsorted PBMC, each replicate PCR was loaded with roughly 330 ng genomic DNA, equivalent to 30,000 or so T cell genomes. Genomic DNA from unsorted PBMC was sequenced over ten immunoSEQ deep assay plates. The purified libraries were quantified using a Qubit 3.0 fluorometer, sized with a Bioanalyzer 2100, and then quantified again using the KAPA Library Quantification kit. Each immunoSEQ 96-well plate was sequenced on its own single-read 150-cycle Illumina NextSeq 550 flow cell. The paper's processing steps were these. Because the immunoSEQ output included only junctional sequences and no quality scores, the filtering could not be the same as the filtering used for full-length reads. To assign V/J genes and CDR3, sequences were annotated against IMGT germline references using PyIR, a Python wrapper for IgBLAST v1.9. Reads were filtered out if the reads had weak V/J assignments (E-value above 1e-6), no CDR3, stop codons, out-of-frame junctions, or ambiguous translated residues. V3J clonotypes were defined as sequences sharing an identical inferred V gene, J gene, and CDR3 amino acid sequence. Percentage overlap between repertoires was computed as shared unique clonotypes divided by the size of the smaller repertoire. Repertoire richness was assessed with RTK rarefaction, the Chao1 estimator, and Recon v2.1 estimates of unobserved clonotypes. The source is immuneACCESS, and TCRdb retained only in-frame sequences with V and J called. Part of the clones is not carried over; for the studies checked, unresolved V genes explain less than half of this, and the remainder is unexplained. V, J and clone size are taken as reported in that table, and D and trimming were inferred from the DNA itself. This sample has 450,000 to 500,000 clones in its table, and approximately 81% of those were observed once. The ten most abundant clones make up about 13% of the sample.

From its cysteine to its phenylalanine, the CDR3 spans 12 amino acids. Only CDR3 DNA is held: 36 bases, read in frame from base 1. Trimming takes 5 bases from V and 12 bases from J, and the germline ends sit 17 bases apart. For CDR1 and CDR2, the germline V gene lists MNHEY and SVGAGI. As to this clone: The specificity of this receptor is unknown. Base quality data are lacking; no much larger clone is found one base away.

The donors were healthy, HIV-negative adults with no recently reported acute infections or vaccinations. Every donor was a Caucasian adult living in Nashville, Tennessee, USA. For unsorted samples, tens of millions of PBMCs were counted, and genomic DNA was extracted using the QIAamp DNA Blood Mini kit. After blood collection by leukapheresis, PBMCs were isolated using Ficoll-Histopaque density gradient centrifugation and then cryopreserved in the vapor phase of liquid nitrogen. Recombination joined TRBV6-5 with TRBJ2-7, and perhaps TRBD2 as D gene, on 6 matching bases. The receptor comes from a woman aged 40 to 49 in good health. Some clones in this sample may be carry-over from other donors' samples. Material: PBMCs. The sequenced DNA: TGTGCCAGCAGTAACATGGGGCGGGACGCGTACTTC. It encodes CASSNMGRDAYF.